This T cell receptor (beta chain) appears in the sequencing data of a study of T cell responses to AZD1222 COVID-19 vaccine. Concerning this clone: The antigen remains unidentified.

Whole-study findings and limits: Nearly half of unique spike-specific TCRs reportedly avoided B.1.351 and B.1.1.7 mutated regions.

Clones were read by immunoSEQ multiplex PCR, and TCRdb kept only the in-frame ones, dropping some. The sample shows 140,000 to 150,000 clones, 93% of them seen only once. The sequencing used peripheral blood, collected on day 0 of AZD1222 vaccination. The TCR was taken from an adult in good health.

This chain's CDR3 is CASSLQPDGNQPQHF. The CDR3 bases are TGCGCCAGCAGCTTACAGCCCGACGGCAATCAGCCCCAGCATTTT. The chain combines TRBV5-1 with TRBJ1-5; the D is unclear. The CDR3 has 15 amino acids. V was cut by 2 bases and J by 2 bases, with 11 bases left in between. Germline loops: CDR1 SGHRS, CDR2 YFSETQ.